A selection of T cell receptor beta chains follows, all from one sample in a study of T cell clones after liver transplantation. Method: immunoSEQ multiplex PCR; TCRdb's copy keeps in-frame clones and lacks some. The sample holds about 9,800 clones, 72% seen once. The input for sequencing was CD8+ T cells from blood, taken at the approximately 15-month timepoint. These receptors were obtained from a human patient who received a liver transplant. A share of the T cells may be of graft donor origin. The CDR3 runs from the conserved cysteine through the conserved F or W. The order of the fields is CDR3 length, V gene, CDR3 protein.

length: 16
V: TRBV7-9
CDR3: CASSFGLRDLQETQYF

length: 11
V: TRBV11-2
CDR3: CASSSWETQYF

length: 15
V: TRBV5-1
CDR3: CASSSTGTGGYEQYF

length: 15
V: TRBV21-1
CDR3: CASSKKPPVGGPQHF

length: 13
V: TRBV19
CDR3: CASNPTAGNTIYF

length: 15
V: TRBV6-1
CDR3: CASTSEDSGANVLTF

length: 17
V: TRBV5-8
CDR3: CASSLAETESSYNEQFF

length: 17
V: TRBV11-2
CDR3: CASSSGLAGGFHNEQFF

length: 14
V: TRBV4-3
CDR3: CASSKTGLADEQFF

length: 18
V: TRBV9
CDR3: CASSSNLASGRTSDEQFF

length: 13
V: TRBV6-5
CDR3: CASSYSSARGYTF

length: 15
V: TRBV7-9
CDR3: CASSLGAPGSYGYTF

length: 15
V: TRBV6-5
CDR3: CASSYHGIMNTEAFF

length: 17
V: TRBV7-6
CDR3: CASSLAGTGWSAGELFF

length: 15
V: TRBV4-3
CDR3: CASSQSGSSYNEQFF

length: 13
V: TRBV6-1
CDR3: CASSEGYRYEQYF

length: 15
V: TRBV4-2
CDR3: CASSQETGSSYEQYF

length: 13
V: TRBV13
CDR3: CASSLVASQKLFF

length: 16
V: TRBV18
CDR3: CASSPVGTKLGQPQHF

length: 14
V: TRBV27
CDR3: CASSADTLNYGYTF

length: 15
V: TRBV7-2
CDR3: CASSLTSGPYNEQFF

length: 14
V: TRBV29-1
CDR3: CSGKGGTPDNEQFF

length: 15
V: TRBV19
CDR3: CASSIYRESNQPQHF

length: 15
V: TRBV6-5
CDR3: CASSPRGISNQPQHF

length: 16
V: TRBV19
CDR3: CASSIPQDYSNQPQHF

length: 15
V: TRBV6-5
CDR3: CASHTFGGEEETQYF

length: 15
V: TRBV15
CDR3: CATSSSGQGGSEQFF

length: 14
V: TRBV6-6
CDR3: CASSYGTSGETQYF

length: 12
V: TRBV14
CDR3: CASSLDDYGYTF

length: 19
V: TRBV5-8
CDR3: CASSLGVAGGPVGTDTQYF

length: 14
V: TRBV19
CDR3: CASSKVGTAYEQYF

length: 15
V: TRBV19
CDR3: CASSMDGLNTGELFF

length: 14
V: TRBV19
CDR3: CASSIGMGGSGYTF

length: 21
V: TRBV27
CDR3: CASSSPNTPLPKRGKADTQYF

length: 14
V: TRBV27
CDR3: CASSFRPLGTEAFF

length: 17
V: TRBV7-8
CDR3: CASSLDPFQVRYNEQFF

length: 13
V: TRBV5-4
CDR3: CASSFDRGYEQFF

length: 13
V: TRBV19
CDR3: CASSMGAPYEQYF

length: 16
V: TRBV4-2
CDR3: CASSQGTSGGANEQFF

length: 18
V: TRBV21-1
CDR3: CASSKSGTSGGATDTQYF

length: 13
V: TRBV27
CDR3: CASMTDLTDTQYF

length: 16
V: TRBV4-3
CDR3: CASSQGLGGKFEKLFF

length: 16
V: TRBV11-2
CDR3: CASSLGLPPSYNEQFF

length: 18
V: TRBV11-2
CDR3: CASSLAETRATGKETQYF

length: 15
V: TRBV5-6
CDR3: CASSFGGGFSYEQYF

length: 15
V: TRBV28
CDR3: CASSLTGVDNSPLHF

length: 16
V: TRBV27
CDR3: CASSSWTGRNKNIQYF

length: 17
V: TRBV12-5
CDR3: CASGLVLSGANTGELFF

length: 15
V: TRBV9
CDR3: CASSVGLGSNQPQHF